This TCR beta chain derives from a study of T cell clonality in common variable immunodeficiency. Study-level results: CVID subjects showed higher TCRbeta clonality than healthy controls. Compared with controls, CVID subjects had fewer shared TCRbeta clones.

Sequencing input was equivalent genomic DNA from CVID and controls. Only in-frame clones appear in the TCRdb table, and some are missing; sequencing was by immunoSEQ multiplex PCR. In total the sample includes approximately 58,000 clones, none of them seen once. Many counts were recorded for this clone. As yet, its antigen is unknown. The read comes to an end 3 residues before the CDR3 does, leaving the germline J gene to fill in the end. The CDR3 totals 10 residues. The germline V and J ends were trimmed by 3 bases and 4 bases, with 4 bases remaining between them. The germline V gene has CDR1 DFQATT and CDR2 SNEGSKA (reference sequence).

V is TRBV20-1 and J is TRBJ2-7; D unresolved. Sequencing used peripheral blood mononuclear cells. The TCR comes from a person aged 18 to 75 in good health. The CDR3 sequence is CSASQYEQYF. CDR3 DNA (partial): TGCAGTGCTAGTCAATACGAG.